Below are 18 T cell receptor beta chains sequenced from a single sample in a study of blood T cell repertoires in COVID-19. Only in-frame clones appear in the TCRdb table, and some are missing; sequencing was by immunoSEQ multiplex PCR. The data hold some 120,000 clones, with approximately 80% observed a single time. Material for sequencing was peripheral blood. These receptors were collected from a woman between 50 and 59 years old with acute or convalescent COVID-19.

This sequence joins TRBV5-5 and TRBJ1-2; 8 bases align to TRBD1. The junction had 10 bases not matched to a gene; V was cut back by 1 base and J by 2 bases. The length of the CDR3 is 17 residues. CDR1 and CDR2 from the germline V gene are SGHKS and YYEKEE (reference sequence). In nucleotides, the CDR3 is TGTGCCAGCAGCTTGTACTTTCTGGGACAGGAAAACTATGGCTACACCTTC. It translates to CASSLYFLGQENYGYTF.

The chain uses TRBV11-2 and TRBJ1-4; 8 bases line up with TRBD1. The CDR3 extends over 17 amino acids. Trimming at V came to 2 bases and at J to 6 bases, leaving 11 bases not matched to a gene. CDR1 is SGHAT and CDR2 is FQNNGV in the germline V gene. Here the CDR3 reads CASSLKGLDRGYEKLFF. The DNA of the CDR3 is TGTGCCAGCAGCTTAAAAGGGTTAGACAGGGGATATGAAAAACTGTTTTTT.

Ten or more counts support this clone. J is TRBJ2-5 and V is TRBV5-5; D is uncertain. CDR1 is SGHKS and CDR2 is YYEKEE in the germline V gene (reference sequence). The CDR3 runs to 11 residues. V shed 2 bases and J shed 5 bases, with 4 bases lying between them. CDR3 sequence: CASSLSETQYF. The CDR3 region has the DNA TGTGCCAGCAGCTTATCGGAGACCCAGTACTTC.

A single count supports this clone. This rearrangement joins TRBV5-1 to TRBJ1-2; TRBD1 agrees at 9 bases. Germline V lookup: CDR1 SGHRS, CDR2 YFSETQ. The ends lost 5 bases at V and 1 base at J; junction bases unmatched: 6. CDR3 length: 15 residues. CDR3 region: CASRMGTGLNYGYTF. The CDR3 bases are TGCGCCAGCAGAATGGGGACAGGGCTTAACTATGGCTACACCTTC.

The rearrangement joins TRBV5-1 to TRBJ1-2, with 7 bases matching TRBD1. V lost 4 bases, J lost 1 base, and 10 bases stayed unmatched. This CDR3 has 16 residues. Looked up from germline, CDR1 is SGHRS and CDR2 is YFSETQ. CDR3 nucleotides: TGCGCCAGCAGCCCCGGGACAGCGAGTCTTAACTATGGCTACACCTTC. It codes for CASSPGTASLNYGYTF.

This clone was detected only a few times. This rearrangement joins TRBV6-5 to TRBJ1-1; D perhaps matches TRBD1 (6 bases). The CDR3 runs 12 residues. Trimming took 6 bases from V and 8 from J, leaving 13 bases between them. Germline-derived CDR1 and CDR2 are MNHEY and SVGAGI. The CDR3 here is CASSRTGTEAFF. The CDR3, as DNA: TGTGCCAGCAGCCGTACCGGGACAGAAGCTTTCTTT.

The chain combines TRBV19 with TRBJ1-6; tentative D call: TRBD1 (6 bases). This CDR3 contains 13 residues. Germline V gene sequence: CDR1 LNHDA, CDR2 SQIVND (reference sequence). The V end lost 7 bases, the J end lost 9 bases, and 13 bases lay between the germline ends. CDR3 coding DNA: TGTGCCAGTACCCCTCAGGGGCGTTCACCCCTCCACTTT. Translation: CASTPQGRSPLHF. The whole variable domain, remainder taken from reference TRBV19 and TRBJ1-6, is DGGITQSPKYLFRKEGQNVTLSCEQNLNHDAMYWYRQDPGQGLRLIYYSQIVNDFQKGDIAEGYSVSREKKESFPLTVTSAQKNPTAFYLCASTPQGRSPLHFGNGTRLTVT.

The J gene is TRBJ2-1, the V gene TRBV25-1; 12 bases fit TRBD1. J lost 7 bases, V lost 7 bases, and 8 bases had no gene match. Germline lookup yields CDR1 MGHDK and CDR2 SYGVNS. CDR3 length: 15 residues. CDR3 residues: CASTKGQGARNEQFF. CDR3 nucleotide sequence: TGTGCCAGCACCAAGGGACAGGGGGCGCGAAATGAGCAGTTCTTC.

This rearrangement joins TRBV6-1 to TRBJ2-7; maybe TRBD2 (7 bases). CDR1 is MNHNS and CDR2 is SASEGT in the germline V gene. V gave up 0 bases and J gave up 2 bases, with 14 bases separating them. The CDR3 extends over 16 amino acids. The CDR3 loop is CASSEAMRGGTYEQYF. The CDR3 nucleotides read TGTGCCAGCAGTGAAGCTATGAGGGGGGGGACCTACGAGCAGTACTTC.

V is TRBV30 and J is TRBJ1-1; 8 nucleotides agree with TRBD1. The germline CDR1 and CDR2 sequences are GTSNPN and SVGIG (reference sequence). This CDR3 has 14 amino acids. V dropped 2 bases and J dropped 7; count of bases not matched to a gene: 9. CDR3 residues: CAWSNQGAALEAFF. In DNA form, the CDR3 reads TGTGCCTGGAGTAACCAGGGGGCTGCCCTTGAAGCTTTCTTT. The full variable domain, rest sourced from reference TRBV30 and TRBJ1-1, is SQTIHQWPATLVQPVGSPLSLECTVEGTSNPNLYWYRQAAGRGLQLLFYSVGIGQISSEVPQNLSASRPQDRQFILSSKKLLLSDSGFYLCAWSNQGAALEAFFGQGTRLTVV.

This rearrangement joins TRBV4-2 to TRBJ1-2; no reliable D call. Germline loops: CDR1 LGHNA, CDR2 YNFKEQ. This CDR3 is 14 amino acids long. The ends were cut back, 0 bases at V and 7 bases at J, with 12 bases in the middle. The CDR3 nucleotides read TGTGCCAGCAGCCAAGATATTCGGGGTACTGGCTACACCTTC. Its translation: CASSQDIRGTGYTF.

In its sample, this clone was seen a few times. The chain is built from TRBV4-2 and TRBJ1-2; 9 bases line up with TRBD1. V was pared by 1 base and J by 7 bases, with 7 bases of the junction left unmatched. The CDR3 loop spans 15 amino acids. Germline CDR1 LGHNA, CDR2 YNFKEQ. CDR3 sequence (DNA): TGTGCCAGCAGCCAAGGAGGGACAGGGCCTATTGGCTACACCTTC. It specifies CASSQGGTGPIGYTF.

This clone was counted once. The chain couples TRBV30 to TRBJ2-7; the D gene is possibly TRBD1 (6 bases). In germline, CDR1 is GTSNPN, CDR2 SVGIG (reference sequence). The CDR3 is 13 residues long. V was pared by 2 bases and J by 4 bases, with 12 bases between. In DNA, the CDR3 is TGTGCCTGGAGTCCCAGGGGAACGTACGAGCAGTACTTC. This sequence encodes CAWSPRGTYEQYF.

The chain links TRBV3-1 (or the pseudogene TRBV3-2) to TRBJ2-1; weak D call: TRBD2 (6 bases). The V gene's germline CDR1 is LGHDT and CDR2 YNNKEL (reference sequence). There are 14 residues in the CDR3. V was clipped by 1 base and J by 6 bases, with 10 bases between them. Written as DNA, the CDR3 is TGTGCCAGCAGCCAAGGAGGGAGGCTCAATGAGCAGTTCTTC. Translated, it gives CASSQGGRLNEQFF.

This chain joins TRBV2 and TRBJ2-2; 7 bases align to TRBD2. The CDR3 covers 16 residues. The junction had 15 bases not matched to a gene; V was cut back by 6 bases and J by 8 bases. CDR1 is SNHLY, CDR2 FYNNEI, per germline. CDR3 sequence reads: CASSQSPGLLGGELFF. For the CDR3, the DNA is TGTGCCAGCAGCCAGTCTCCGGGACTACTGGGGGGGGAGCTGTTTTTT. The full variable domain, completed using reference TRBV2 and TRBJ2-2, is EPEVTQTPSHQVTQMGQEVILRCVPISNHLYFYWYRQILGQKVEFLVSFYNNEISEKSEIFDDQFSVERPDGSNFTLKIRSTKLEDSAMYFCASSQSPGLLGGELFFGEGSRLTVL.

The chain has TRBV5-1 and TRBJ2-7; D is perhaps TRBD1 (6 bases). The CDR3 has 15 amino acids. Between the trimmed V and J ends, which lost 0 bases and 2 bases, there was a span of 12 bases. Germline values: CDR1 SGHRS, CDR2 YFSETQ. For the CDR3, the DNA is TGCGCCAGCAGCTTGGATCTCAGGGGTCCCTACGAGCAGTACTTC. Its translation: CASSLDLRGPYEQYF.

V usage is TRBV2 and J usage is TRBJ2-1, with unresolved D. The V end lost 4 bases, the J end lost 4 bases, and 8 bases lay between the germline ends. The CDR3 loop spans 13 amino acids. Germline-derived CDR1 and CDR2 are SNHLY and FYNNEI. Written as DNA, the CDR3 is TGTGCCAGCAGTGTGGGCAGGTACAATGAGCAGTTCTTC. Its protein is CASSVGRYNEQFF.

The CDR3 DNA reads as TGTGCCAGTAGTATTGGACAGGTGACGGTTAGGAGCTCCTACAATGAGCAGTTCTTC. It is translated as CASSIGQVTVRSSYNEQFF. The J gene is TRBJ2-1, the V gene TRBV19; TRBD1 aligns across 7 bases. CDR1 and CDR2 from the germline V gene are LNHDA and SQIVND (reference sequence). The CDR3 is 19 residues long. V shed 3 bases and J 0 bases; nucleotides not matched to a gene: 14. Complete variable domain (other parts from reference TRBV19 and TRBJ2-1): DGGITQSPKYLFRKEGQNVTLSCEQNLNHDAMYWYRQDPGQGLRLIYYSQIVNDFQKGDIAEGYSVSREKKESFPLTVTSAQKNPTAFYLCASSIGQVTVRSSYNEQFFGPGTRLTVL.